The 30 T cell receptor beta chains below were found in one sample sequenced in a study of radiotherapy plus CTLA-4 blockade in lung cancer. This table comes from immunoSEQ multiplex PCR, and its TCRdb copy is limited to in-frame clones, with some not included. Of 120,000 or so clones listed, 80% to 90% were seen once; the top ten hold under 8%. The material was peripheral blood, obtained from a patient treated with radiotherapy plus ipilimumab. Receptor source: a human donor with non-small cell lung cancer that progressed on radiotherapy plus ipilimumab.

The chain is built from TRBV6-5 and TRBJ1-1; D call uncertain. Germline CDR1 and CDR2: MNHEY and SVGAGI. The CDR3 runs 11 residues. Trimming removed 2 bases from V and 8 bases from J, with 6 bases in between. The CDR3: CASSYGVEAFF. The CDR3 DNA sequence: TGTGCCAGCAGTTACGGCGTGGAAGCTTTCTTT.

The chain has TRBV28 and TRBJ2-7, with 9 bases that match TRBD2. Germline CDR1 reads MDHEN; CDR2 reads SYDVKM. The CDR3 extends over 16 amino acids. V lost 6 bases, J lost 1 base, and 10 bases stayed unmatched. Here the CDR3 reads CASRRGGTSRSYEQYF. The CDR3 DNA reads TGTGCCAGCAGACGCGGTGGGACTAGCCGTTCCTACGAGCAGTACTTC. Variable domain in full (rest from reference TRBV28 and TRBJ2-7): DVKVTQSSRYLVKRTGEKVFLECVQDMDHENMFWYRQDPGLGLRLIYFSYDVKMKEKGDIPEGYSVSREKKERFSLILESASTNQTSMYLCASRRGGTSRSYEQYFGPGTRLTVT.

This chain connects TRBV11-2 to TRBJ2-3; D is uncertain. The CDR3 runs 12 residues. V lost 1 base, J lost 7 bases, and 6 bases lay in between. Germline CDR1 and CDR2: SGHAT and FQNNGV. CDR3 nucleotides: TGTGCCAGCAGCTTAGCGCGAAATACGCAGTATTTT. This codes for CASSLARNTQYF.

J is TRBJ2-1 and V is TRBV4-2; TRBD2 matches 8 bases. Germline V gene data show CDR1 as LGHNA and CDR2 as YNFKEQ. The CDR3 extends over 15 amino acids. V gave up 1 base and J gave up 7 bases; unmatched junction bases: 6. Here the CDR3 reads CASSQVPGGNNEQFF. The CDR3 nucleotides are TGTGCCAGCAGCCAAGTGCCGGGAGGGAATAATGAGCAGTTCTTC.

The V and J genes are TRBV6-6 and TRBJ1-2; D unresolved. This CDR3 spans 12 amino acids. V shed 6 bases and J shed 2 bases, with 7 bases lying between them. Germline V gene data show CDR1 as MNHNY and CDR2 as SVGAGI (reference sequence). The CDR3 protein is CASSPVNYGYTF. The CDR3 bases are TGTGCCAGCAGCCCCGTCAACTATGGCTACACCTTC.

In its sample, this clone was seen a few times. DNA of the CDR3: TGTGCCAGCAGATTCCTAGCAGGGGGTGATGGCTACACCTTC. This gives the protein CASRFLAGGDGYTF. The V and J genes are TRBV5-6 and TRBJ1-2, with 7 bases fitting TRBD1. The CDR3 is made up of 14 amino acids. The germline gives CDR1 SGHDT, CDR2 YYEEEE. V lost 5 bases to trimming and J lost 6 bases; unmatched junction nucleotides: 10. The variable domain in full, with the rest retrieved from reference TRBV5-6 and TRBJ1-2, is DAGVTQSPTHLIKTRGQQVTLRCSPKSGHDTVSWYQQALGQGPQFIFQYYEEEERQRGNFPDRFSGHQFPNYSSELNVNALLLGDSALYLCASRFLAGGDGYTFGSGTRLTVV.

The chain carries TRBV19 and TRBJ1-4; D is ambiguous. In germline, CDR1 is LNHDA, CDR2 SQIVND (reference sequence). The CDR3 sequence is 18 residues long. With 2 bases removed from V and 2 bases from J, the gap between germline ends came to 18 bases. The CDR3 loop is CASSINGRPARTNEKLFF. The CDR3 region has the DNA TGTGCCAGTAGTATAAATGGTCGGCCGGCCCGCACTAATGAAAAACTGTTTTTT.

The chain uses TRBV4-1 and TRBJ1-3; the D gene is possibly TRBD1 (6 bases). The V and J ends lost 4 bases and 3 bases respectively, with 10 bases between them. The CDR3 covers 14 residues. From germline, CDR1 is MGHRA and CDR2 YSYEKL. CDR3 sequence reads: CASSPDSLGNTIYF. In DNA, the CDR3 is TGCGCCAGCAGCCCGGACAGTCTTGGAAACACCATATATTTT.

The CDR3 bases are TGTGCCAGCAGCCCCAGGGACAGCGAAGCTTTCTTT. This codes for CASSPRDSEAFF. The chain employs TRBV11-2 and TRBJ1-1; 7 bases match TRBD1. V lost 5 bases to trimming and J lost 8 bases; unmatched junction nucleotides: 5. The CDR3 has 12 amino acids. CDR1 and CDR2 from the germline V gene are SGHAT and FQNNGV. The full variable domain, completed using reference TRBV11-2 and TRBJ1-1, is EAGVAQSPRYKIIEKRQSVAFWCNPISGHATLYWYQQILGQGPKLLIQFQNNGVVDDSQLPKDRFSAERLKGVDSTLKIQPAKLEDSAVYLCASSPRDSEAFFGQGTRLTVV.

V usage is TRBV4-2 and J usage is TRBJ1-1, with D unresolved. The CDR3 runs to 14 residues. V lost 1 base and J lost 8, with 14 bases in between. Germline CDR1 and CDR2: LGHNA and YNFKEQ. CDR3: CASSQGDVPGEAFF. DNA of the CDR3: TGTGCCAGCAGCCAAGGCGATGTGCCGGGAGAAGCTTTCTTT.

V usage is TRBV5-1 and J usage is TRBJ2-7; TRBD1 matches at 10 bases. In germline, CDR1 is SGHRS, CDR2 YFSETQ. V lost 4 bases and J lost 4; bases outside the gene matches: 14. This CDR3 has 17 amino acids. The CDR3 is CASSEPLPGQGMYEQYF. DNA of the CDR3: TGCGCCAGCAGCGAACCACTTCCGGGACAGGGGATGTACGAGCAGTACTTC.

The chain recombines TRBV19 with TRBJ1-2; the match to TRBD1 covers 8 bases. CDR1 and CDR2 (germline): LNHDA, SQIVND (reference sequence). This CDR3 has 16 residues. V shed 2 bases, J shed 5 bases, and the junction held 10 bases outside the gene matches. CDR3 DNA sequence: TGTGCCAGTAGTATAACCCCATCGACAGGGGAATATGGCTACACCTTC. Protein: CASSITPSTGEYGYTF.

V is TRBV2 and J is TRBJ1-3, with TRBD1 matching over 10 bases. With 6 bases clipped from V and 7 bases from J, the junction kept 6 bases outside the gene matches. This CDR3 spans 14 amino acids. CDR1 SNHLY and CDR2 FYNNEI come from the germline V gene. The CDR3 DNA is TGTGCCAGCAGCCTGGGACAGGGGACGAACACCATATATTTT. The encoded protein is CASSLGQGTNTIYF.

The rearrangement links TRBV5-1 to TRBJ2-1; TRBD2 might be the D (5 bases). CDR3 length equals 11 residues. Germline-derived CDR1 and CDR2 are SGHRS and YFSETQ. With 1 base removed from V and 15 bases from J, the gap between germline ends came to 11 bases. DNA of the CDR3: TGCGCCAGCAGCTTGAATCAGCGGCGGTTCTTC. Translated: CASSLNQRRFF.

The chain has TRBV27 and TRBJ2-2; D is uncertain. The ends were cut back, 5 bases at V and 2 bases at J, with 9 bases in the middle. This CDR3 has 14 amino acids. Germline V gene sequence: CDR1 MNHEY, CDR2 SMNVEV (reference sequence). CDR3 DNA sequence: TGTGCCAGCAGTCCCGACGCTAACACCGGGGAGCTGTTTTTT. Protein sequence: CASSPDANTGELFF.

The gene calls are TRBV21-1 and TRBJ1-3. TRBV21-1 is a pseudogene segment. The CDR3 totals 15 residues. The CDR3 reads CPLGGRAIGGNTIYF. Here the CDR3 DNA reads TGTCCCCTCGGGGGCAGGGCCATTGGTGGAAACACCATATATTTT.

This chain uses TRBV29-1 with TRBJ2-5; D unresolved. The V and J ends lost 5 bases and 7 bases respectively, with 14 bases between them. The CDR3 is made up of 12 amino acids. CDR1 and CDR2 from the germline V gene are SQVTM and ANQGSEA. The CDR3 region is CSVLVGAGTQYF. As DNA, the CDR3 is TGCAGCGTTCTTGTGGGTGCTGGGACCCAGTACTTC. Filled out from reference TRBV29-1 and TRBJ2-5, the complete variable domain reads SAVISQKPSRDICQRGTSLTIQCQVDSQVTMMFWYRQQPGQSLTLIATANQGSEATYESGFVIDKFPISRPNLTFSTLTVSNMSPEDSSIYLCSVLVGAGTQYFGPGTRLLVL.

This clone turned up a few times. V and J are TRBV5-4 and TRBJ1-3, with D unresolved. The CDR3 contains 13 residues. The germline gives CDR1 SGHNT, CDR2 YYREEE (reference sequence). The V end was cut by 4 bases, the J end by 5 bases, with 10 bases between. Here the CDR3 DNA reads TGTGCCAGCAGCAACAGATCGAGAAACACCATATATTTT. As protein: CASSNRSRNTIYF.

A single count supports this clone. V and J are TRBV19 and TRBJ2-7; 9 positions match TRBD1. Trimming at V came to 6 bases and at J to 6 bases, leaving 15 bases not matched to a gene. The CDR3 extends over 16 amino acids. CDR1 is LNHDA and CDR2 is SQIVND in the germline V gene (reference sequence). CDR3 bases: TGTGCCAGTAGAGGAAGGGGACAGGGATTTGTGGGCGAGCAGTACTTC. Amino acid sequence: CASRGRGQGFVGEQYF.

V gene TRBV7-6 combines with J gene TRBJ2-2; D remains ambiguous. CDR1 and CDR2 from the germline V gene are SGHVS and FNYEAQ. The length of the CDR3 is 14 residues. Trimming removed 1 base at V and 4 bases at J, with 7 bases between. The CDR3 region is CASSLEATTGELFF. The CDR3 nucleotides read TGTGCCAGCAGCTTAGAGGCAACCACCGGGGAGCTGTTTTTT.

The chain carries TRBV13 and TRBJ2-2, with D possibly TRBD2 on 5 matching bases. CDR1 and CDR2 from the germline V gene are PRHDT and FYEKMQ (reference sequence). The CDR3 contains 15 residues. The V end lost 4 bases, the J end lost 4 bases, and 13 bases lay between the germline ends. CDR3 sequence reads: CASSSGPAGTGELFF. CDR3 DNA sequence: TGTGCCAGCAGCTCCGGACCGGCGGGCACCGGGGAGCTGTTTTTT.

The chain carries TRBV5-1 and TRBJ2-3; 8 bases line up with TRBD2. Germline CDR1 is SGHRS and CDR2 is YFSETQ. This CDR3 has 13 residues. Trimming removed 9 bases from V and 3 bases from J; junction bases left unmatched: 6. CDR3 sequence: CATSERETDTQYF. The CDR3 region has the DNA TGCGCCACCTCAGAGCGGGAGACAGATACGCAGTATTTT.

The chain joins TRBV27 to TRBJ2-2; the match to TRBD1 covers 7 bases. The V segment lost 6 bases and the J segment 6 bases; nucleotides outside the gene matches: 19. CDR3 length: 18 residues. Germline assignment: CDR1 MNHEY and CDR2 SMNVEV (reference sequence). CDR3 sequence reads: CASRSRSRDRARSGELFF. The CDR3 DNA is TGTGCCAGCAGGTCCCGATCCCGGGACAGAGCTAGGTCCGGGGAGCTGTTTTTT.

The chain joins TRBV2 to TRBJ2-3; D unresolved. This CDR3 spans 13 amino acids. Trimming removed 2 bases at V and 1 base at J, with 4 bases between. Looked up from germline, CDR1 is SNHLY and CDR2 is FYNNEI. The CDR3 sequence is CASSEFRTDTQYF. CDR3 bases: TGTGCCAGCAGTGAATTCCGCACAGATACGCAGTATTTT.

The chain uses TRBV7-6 and TRBJ2-1; TRBD2 agrees at 8 bases. The CDR3 runs to 16 residues. Germline V gives CDR1 SGHVS, CDR2 FNYEAQ. V dropped 1 base and J dropped 8; count of bases not matched to a gene: 10. The CDR3 loop is CASSLESAGGGDEQFF. CDR3 nucleotides: TGTGCCAGCAGCTTAGAATCGGCGGGAGGCGGGGATGAGCAGTTCTTC.

In its sample, this clone was seen once. The V and J genes are TRBV4-1 and TRBJ2-5; TRBD2 matches at 9 bases. The CDR3 is 17 amino acids. V was clipped by 3 bases and J by 5 bases; unmatched bases: 13. Germline loops: CDR1 MGHRA, CDR2 YSYEKL. Here the CDR3 DNA reads TGCGCCAGCAGCCATCACATTGGGCGGGAGGGGGAGGAGACCCAGTACTTC. Translated: CASSHHIGREGEETQYF.

Only one count was recorded for this clone. Relative to the germline gene, one junction end is altered; a read error may explain this. The V and J genes are TRBV29-1 and TRBJ2-7, with 7 bases matching TRBD1. Germline V gene lookup returns CDR1 SQVTM and CDR2 ANQGSEA. The CDR3 loop spans 13 amino acids. The CDR3, as DNA: TGCAGCATTTGGACAGGACCCTCCTCCGAGCAGTACTTC. This gives the protein CSIWTGPSSEQYF.

V gene TRBV2 combines with J gene TRBJ2-7; D gene ambiguous. V lost 5 bases, J lost 3 bases, and 8 bases lay in between. CDR3 length: 12 residues. The germline CDR1 and CDR2 sequences are SNHLY and FYNNEI. In nucleotides, the CDR3 is TGTGCCAGCAGTATAGACGGCTACGAGCAGTACTTC. The encoded protein is CASSIDGYEQYF.

The chain recombines TRBV9 with TRBJ2-7; TRBD2 agrees at 7 bases. Germline V gene data show CDR1 as SGDLS and CDR2 as YYNGEE. The CDR3 length is 13 residues. With V trimmed by 1 base and J by 9 bases, 7 bases remained unmatched. The CDR3 spells CASSVMGCGGQYF. The CDR3 bases are TGTGCCAGCAGCGTAATGGGGTGCGGGGGGCAGTACTTC.

This rearrangement joins TRBV5-1 to TRBJ2-2, with D perhaps being TRBD1 or TRBD2 (6 bases each). Germline loops: CDR1 SGHRS, CDR2 YFSETQ. CDR3 length equals 17 residues. Trimming stripped 3 bases from V and 0 bases from J, with 15 bases between. The CDR3: CASSYAVGGANTGELFF. CDR3 DNA sequence: TGCGCCAGCAGCTACGCCGTCGGGGGCGCGAACACCGGGGAGCTGTTTTTT.